The 17 T cell receptor beta chains below come from one sample, sequenced in a study of shared clonotypes between healthy human individuals. The assay was immunoSEQ multiplex PCR, and TCRdb's table has in-frame clones only and misses some. The sample has more than 400,000 clones; roughly 95% are singletons. What was sequenced was naive CD4+ T cells sorted from blood. The subset was: CD45RA+ positively selected. All receptors come from a woman aged 25 to 45 in good health.

V gene TRBV30 combines with J gene TRBJ1-3; D unclear. CDR1 and CDR2 (germline): GTSNPN, SVGIG (reference sequence). The CDR3 length is 14 residues. Trimming took 8 bases from V and 0 from J, leaving 14 bases between them. CDR3 DNA sequence: TGTGCCGTATCCGTCGGCGTCTCTGGAAACACCATATATTTT. The encoded protein is CAVSVGVSGNTIYF.

The chain uses TRBV4-2 and TRBJ2-7; D remains ambiguous. The CDR3 covers 13 residues. V was pared by 4 bases and J by 6 bases, with 13 bases between. Germline V gene sequence: CDR1 LGHNA, CDR2 YNFKEQ. The DNA for the CDR3 is TGTGCCAGCAGCCCAACCCCGGGTCCCGAGCAGTACTTC. Translation: CASSPTPGPEQYF.

This chain links TRBV4-1 with TRBJ2-7, with TRBD2 identical over 13 bases. The CDR3 loop spans 17 amino acids. The trim removed 4 bases at V and 5 bases at J, leaving 11 bases unmatched. Germline V gene sequence: CDR1 MGHRA, CDR2 YSYEKL. In nucleotides, the CDR3 is TGCGCCAGCAGCCGGGCTGAGCCGGGACTAGCGGGGAACGAGCAGTACTTC. Protein product: CASSRAEPGLAGNEQYF.

V gene TRBV29-1 combines with J gene TRBJ1-5; 7 bases line up with TRBD1. CDR3 length equals 15 residues. Germline-derived CDR1 and CDR2 are SQVTM and ANQGSEA. J was trimmed by 3 bases and V by 7 bases; bases with no gene match: 12. The CDR3 coding sequence is TGCAGCGCTATGACCGTGGGACAGTACAATCAGCCCCAGCATTTT. It yields the protein CSAMTVGQYNQPQHF.

The chain is built from TRBV7-2 and TRBJ1-2; the D gene is possibly TRBD1 (5 bases). This CDR3 comprises 11 residues. Per the germline V gene, CDR1 is SGHTA and CDR2 is FQGNSA. Trimming removed 6 bases at V and 7 bases at J, with 9 bases between. As DNA, the CDR3 is TGTGCCAGCAGTCGTGGGGCTGGCTACACCTTC. This gives the protein CASSRGAGYTF.

Points on this clone: This CDR3 is also generated by other DNA sequences in the sample. The V gene is TRBV2, the J gene TRBJ2-5, with TRBD2 identical over 10 bases. The CDR3 consists of 15 residues. Per the germline V gene, CDR1 is SNHLY and CDR2 is FYNNEI. Trimming cost V 3 bases and J 5 bases; bases outside gene matches: 6. The CDR3 nucleotides are TGTGCCAGCAGTGAGGGGCTAGCGGGAGTCGAGACCCAGTACTTC. Encoded protein: CASSEGLAGVETQYF.

The chain joins TRBV7-2 to TRBJ2-6; D call uncertain. CDR3 length: 15 residues. The germline V and J ends were trimmed by 6 bases and 2 bases, with 11 bases remaining between them. The germline V gene has CDR1 SGHTA and CDR2 FQGNSA. The CDR3 coding sequence is TGTGCCAGCAGTAAGACCCGCCCTGGGGCCAACGTCCTGACTTTC. Protein sequence: CASSKTRPGANVLTF.

V is TRBV7-2 and J is TRBJ2-7, with no clear D. V was shortened by 1 base and J by 3 bases, with 10 bases between the two germline ends. CDR3 size: 14 residues. In germline, CDR1 is SGHTA, CDR2 FQGNSA. The DNA of the CDR3 is TGTGCCAGCAGCTTAGTGGGCAGCGACTACGAGCAGTACTTC. Amino acid sequence: CASSLVGSDYEQYF.

The rearrangement joins TRBV30 to TRBJ2-5; TRBD1 is a possible D gene (6 bases). The V gene's germline CDR1 is GTSNPN and CDR2 SVGIG (reference sequence). Trimming took off 2 bases at V and 11 bases at J, with 27 bases between the two ends. There are 16 residues in the CDR3. In DNA, the CDR3 is TGTGCCTGGAGTCCGATCGACAGGTCAGTCTGGGCGGAGCAGTACTTC. It specifies CAWSPIDRSVWAEQYF.

This clone came up once. The chain has TRBV29-1 and TRBJ2-6, with TRBD1 matching 9 bases. CDR3 size: 15 residues. The V and J ends lost 4 bases and 11 bases, in that order; junction bases with no gene match: 12. Germline-derived CDR1 and CDR2 are SQVTM and ANQGSEA. DNA of the CDR3: TGCAGCGTTGCTCAGAGGGGGACAGGGCCCGACGTCCTGACTTTC. This codes for CSVAQRGTGPDVLTF.

The chain links TRBV7-6 to TRBJ2-7, with a possible D match to TRBD1 (6 bases). The CDR3 runs 13 residues. The germline V gene has CDR1 SGHVS and CDR2 FNYEAQ. The V end lost 5 bases, the J end lost 6 bases, and 14 bases lay between the germline ends. The CDR3 DNA is TGTGCCAGCAGCCAACGAACAGGGCGCGAGCAGTACTTC. This gives the protein CASSQRTGREQYF.

The chain carries TRBV18 and TRBJ1-2; no clear D. This CDR3 region has 18 residues. V was shortened by 4 bases and J by 7 bases, with 28 bases between the two germline ends. Per germline, CDR1 KGHSH and CDR2 LQKENI. CDR3 nucleotides: TGTGCCAGCTCACTCGAAAACCGGCACAACCGGCTTGCGGGTGGCTACACCTTC. It is translated as CASSLENRHNRLAGGYTF.

V is TRBV5-1 and J is TRBJ2-5, with 7 bases lining up with TRBD1. Looked up from germline, CDR1 is SGHRS and CDR2 is YFSETQ. With 4 bases clipped from V and 4 bases from J, the junction kept 13 bases outside the gene matches. The CDR3 extends over 16 amino acids. DNA for the CDR3: TGCGCCAGCAGCCCGGGACAGTCATGGGTCCGAGAGACCCAGTACTTC. It is translated as CASSPGQSWVRETQYF.

The CDR3 reads CAISDGVNSPLHF. CDR3 nucleotides: TGTGCCATCAGTGACGGGGTGAATTCACCCCTCCACTTT. The rearrangement links TRBV10-3 to TRBJ1-6, with D hard to call. The CDR3 runs 13 residues. The germline CDR1 and CDR2 sequences are ENHRY and SYGVKD. Trimming removed 3 bases at V and 7 bases at J, with 7 bases between.

This chain joins TRBV6-5 and TRBJ1-2; D call uncertain. The CDR3 consists of 15 residues. Germline values: CDR1 MNHEY, CDR2 SVGAGI. The V gene lost 0 bases and the J gene lost 7 bases, with 15 bases spanning the gap. The CDR3 sequence is CASSYSSVRDGGYTF. The CDR3 DNA is TGTGCCAGCAGTTACTCCTCAGTCCGGGATGGTGGCTACACCTTC.

The chain combines TRBV4-1 with TRBJ1-5; a weak D match, TRBD1 (5 bases). Germline loops: CDR1 MGHRA, CDR2 YSYEKL. This CDR3 is built from 14 residues. Trimming took 2 bases from V and 5 from J, leaving 10 bases between them. The CDR3 sequence is CASSQTGEYQPQHF. For the CDR3, the DNA is TGCGCCAGCAGCCAAACAGGTGAATATCAGCCCCAGCATTTT.

The chain combines TRBV2 with TRBJ2-2; 8 bases are a match to TRBD2. The CDR3 has 16 amino acids. J lost 2 bases, V lost 6 bases, and 8 bases had no gene match. Per the germline V gene, CDR1 is SNHLY and CDR2 is FYNNEI. In DNA form, the CDR3 reads TGTGCCAGCAGCCCCGAAGCGGGGGCTAACACCGGGGAGCTGTTTTTT. Translating it yields CASSPEAGANTGELFF.